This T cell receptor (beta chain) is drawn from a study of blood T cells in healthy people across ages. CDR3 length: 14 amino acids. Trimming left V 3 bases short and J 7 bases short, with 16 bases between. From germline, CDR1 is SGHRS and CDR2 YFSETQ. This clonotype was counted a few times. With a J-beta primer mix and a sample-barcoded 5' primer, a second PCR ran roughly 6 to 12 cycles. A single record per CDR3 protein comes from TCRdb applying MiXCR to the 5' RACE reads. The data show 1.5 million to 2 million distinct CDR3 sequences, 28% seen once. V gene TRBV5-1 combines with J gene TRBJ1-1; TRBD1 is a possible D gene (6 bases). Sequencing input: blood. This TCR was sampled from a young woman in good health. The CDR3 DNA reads TGCGCCAGCAGCTGGGAGGGGGGGATCGGTGAAGCTTTCTTT. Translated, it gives CASSWEGGIGEAFF.